This T cell receptor (beta chain) was recorded in a study of shared clonotypes between healthy human individuals (dated by TCRdb to 2018 to 2021). About the full investigation: A couple of women and a few men aged 18 to 49 years were included in the cohort. Per donor, three plates each were used for CD4 naive and CD4 memory, two for CD8 naive, and one for CD8 memory. To increase sequencing depth and limit assay-specific biases, TCR repertoire library preparation and sequencing were carried out by different laboratories using diverse techniques. The study deeply sequenced blood TCR repertoires of about five healthy adults to estimate repertoire size and the extent of clonotype sharing between individuals. Leukapheresis yielded between about 0.9 and 9.5 billion PBMCs per donor. The study at large found these results: Larger estimated clonotype richness was generally found for naive subsets than for memory subsets. Across a handful of donors, roughly 5.4% of naive CD4, roughly 3.5% of naive CD8, around 2.5% of memory CD4, and approximately 0.4% of memory CD8 clonotypes were shared. Sampling was restricted to blood, and TCR repertoires in tissues likely differ from the TCR repertoires found in blood. Pairwise subsampling indicated that sequencing depth was expected to affect the degree of clonotype sharing among donors. Higher generation probabilities were observed for clonotypes shared by all four sorted-subset donors than for non-shared clonotypes. Incomplete sequencing was indicated by rarefaction of sorted-subset datasets, despite the large sequencing depth. Because the study included only a small number of donors, the genetic and exposure-history diversity represented was limited.

Notes on this clone: Its antigen target is currently unknown. Base quality data are lacking; no much larger clone is found one base away.

The donors were healthy, HIV-negative adults who had no recently reported acute infections or vaccinations. Every donor was a Caucasian adult living in Nashville, Tennessee, USA. CD4+ T cells were enriched by magnetic negative selection, after which naive cells were positively selected on CD45RA and the negative fraction was taken as the memory subset. After blood collection by leukapheresis, PBMCs were isolated using Ficoll-Histopaque density gradient centrifugation and then cryopreserved in the vapor phase of liquid nitrogen. Purity and quantity of every magnetically sorted T cell population were checked by analytical flow cytometry. Genomic DNA was isolated from each sorted fraction and quantified by UV absorbance on a Nanodrop 2000c. Using the deep immunoSEQ assay, TCR CDR3 regions were amplified from genomic DNA by multiplex PCR. For each cell subset, the extracted genomic DNA was distributed evenly across all wells of several immunoSEQ 96-well plates, and each plate served as one replicate. Each replicate PCR for sorted subsets received around 200 ng genomic DNA, equal to 30,000 or so T cell genomes. The purified libraries were quantified using a Qubit 3.0 fluorometer, sized with a Bioanalyzer 2100, and then quantified again using the KAPA Library Quantification kit. Each immunoSEQ 96-well plate was sequenced on its own single-read 150-cycle Illumina NextSeq 550 flow cell. Concerning the study's data processing: Because the immunoSEQ output held only junctional sequences and lacked quality scores, the filtering could not match the filtering applied to full-length reads. Sequences were annotated with PyIR, a Python wrapper for IgBLAST v1.9, using IMGT germline references to assign V/J genes and CDR3. Reads with weak V/J assignments (E-value above 1e-6), missing CDR3, stop codons, out-of-frame junctions, or ambiguous translated residues were removed. A V3J clonotype was defined by an identical inferred V gene, J gene, and CDR3 amino acid sequence. The percentage overlap between two repertoires was calculated by dividing the number of shared unique clonotypes by the size of the smaller repertoire. RTK rarefaction, the Chao1 estimator, and Recon v2.1 estimates of unobserved clonotypes were used to assess repertoire richness. For all TCRbeta clonotypes obtained by the gDNA method from a handful of donors, generation probabilities were computed with OLGA. As stored in TCRdb, this immuneACCESS dataset retains in-frame rearrangements with V and J assigned. A fraction of the clones does not appear; measured against another copy, unresolved V genes explain less than half of the discrepancy, and the remainder lacks a known reason. Clone size and V and J calls were adopted from that table, with D and trimming inferred from the DNA. This sample holds around 510,000 clones; roughly 95% were observed only once. The biggest ten clones account for approximately 0.067% of the sample.

Trimming removed 3 bases from V and 1 base from J; the gene matches leave 4 bases unexplained. CDR1 and CDR2 are drawn from the germline V gene: MDHEN, SYDVKM. From cysteine to phenylalanine, the CDR3 is 15 amino acids long. Only the CDR3 portion is preserved as DNA: 45 bases, with reading frame beginning at the first base. The sequence is built from TRBV28 and TRBJ2-7; 9 middle bases align to TRBD1. What was sequenced was naive CD4+ T cells sorted from blood. The cell subset or site label for this specimen denotes: CD45RA+ positively selected. This TCR came from a woman aged 30 to 39 in good health. The nucleotide sequence reads TGTGCCAGCAGTTTCTCGGGACAGGGTTCCTACGAGCAGTACTTC. Translated, it reads CASSFSGQGSYEQYF.